One and the same sample provided the 11 T cell receptor beta chains below, sequenced in a study of shared clonotypes between healthy human individuals (dated by TCRdb to 2020 to 2021). Libraries were prepared through the immunoSEQ multiplex PCR assay. In its TCRdb copy, this immuneACCESS table keeps in-frame sequences only and misses some clones. Where compared with another copy, unresolved V genes explain less than half of these, and the others have no known cause. The sample data list millions of clones, and just under 95% of these were observed just once. The ten largest clones represent approximately 1.2% of the sample. CD8 naive samples were CD45RO-negative cells positively selected for CCR7, giving a CD45RA+CCR7+ population that excluded TemRA cells. Sequenced input: naive CD8+ T cells sorted from blood. This specimen's cell subset or site label, interpreted: CD45RA+CCR7+. These receptors came from a man between 18 and 29 years old in good health.

V is TRBV4-1 and J is TRBJ2-7; either TRBD1 or TRBD2 may supply D (5 bases each). The V and J ends lost 1 base and 5 bases respectively, with 12 bases between them. Germline V gives CDR1 MGHRA, CDR2 YSYEKL. The CDR3 has 14 amino acids. CDR3 sequence (DNA): TGCGCCAGCAGCCAAGTGGGGGTGGGGGACGAGCAGTACTTC. It yields the protein CASSQVGVGDEQYF.

For this clone: Additional DNA sequences in this sample encode the identical CDR3. V gene TRBV30 combines with J gene TRBJ1-5, with D possibly matching TRBD1 (5 bases). This CDR3 is built from 13 residues. The V gene's germline CDR1 is GTSNPN and CDR2 SVGIG (reference sequence). Trimming stripped 0 bases from V and 4 bases from J, with 7 bases between. CDR3 loop: CAWSVGTNQPQHF. CDR3 nucleotides: TGTGCCTGGAGTGTCGGGACTAATCAGCCCCAGCATTTT.

The chain couples TRBV6-6 to TRBJ2-6; possible D gene TRBD2, 6 bases. CDR1 and CDR2 from the germline V gene are MNHNY and SVGAGI (reference sequence). The CDR3 is 13 residues long. The V and J ends lost 6 bases and 9 bases respectively, with 12 bases between them. Here the CDR3 reads CASSPTRGNVLTF. DNA of the CDR3: TGTGCCAGCAGCCCGACTAGAGGCAACGTCCTGACTTTC.

With respect to this clone: At the DNA level, this CDR3 is encoded by other sequences in the same sample as well. J is TRBJ2-7 and V is TRBV7-9; 9 positions match TRBD2. Germline CDR1 reads SEHNR; CDR2 reads FQNEAQ (reference sequence). CDR3 size: 16 residues. V lost 4 bases to trimming and J lost 0 bases; unmatched junction nucleotides: 7. CDR3 residues: CASSSGLAGVSYEQYF. CDR3 DNA sequence: TGTGCCAGCAGCTCGGGATTAGCGGGGGTCTCCTACGAGCAGTACTTC.

This rearrangement joins TRBV5-8 to TRBJ1-1; 9 bases are a match to TRBD1. The CDR3 totals 14 residues. V gave up 4 bases and J gave up 4 bases; unmatched junction bases: 5. Germline CDR1 SGHTS, CDR2 YDEGEE. CDR3 residues: CASSPSDRGTEAFF. The DNA for the CDR3 is TGTGCCAGCAGCCCTTCGGACAGGGGCACTGAAGCTTTCTTT.

The chain carries TRBV19 and TRBJ1-2; no reliable D call. The length of the CDR3 is 13 residues. CDR1 is LNHDA, CDR2 SQIVND, per germline (reference sequence). V was cut by 7 bases and J by 5 bases, with 14 bases left in between. The CDR3 loop reads CASTIRLGYGYTF. CDR3 in DNA: TGTGCCAGTACCATTCGCCTAGGGTATGGCTACACCTTC.

The chain has TRBV6-5 and TRBJ1-1; D gene unclear. The CDR3 contains 13 residues. CDR1 and CDR2 from the germline V gene are MNHEY and SVGAGI. V was pared by 0 bases and J by 7 bases, with 9 bases between. The CDR3 region is CASSYSGENEAFF. The CDR3 nucleotides read TGTGCCAGCAGTTACTCTGGGGAAAATGAAGCTTTCTTT.

The rearrangement joins TRBV2 to TRBJ2-7; 8 nucleotides line up with TRBD1. CDR3 length equals 13 residues. The ends lost 3 bases at V and 6 bases at J; junction bases unmatched: 4. The germline CDR1 and CDR2 sequences are SNHLY and FYNNEI. Written as DNA, the CDR3 is TGTGCCAGCAGTGAGGGACAGGCAGGCGAGCAGTACTTC. Protein product: CASSEGQAGEQYF.

This chain joins TRBV2 and TRBJ2-7, with a possible D match to TRBD2 (6 bases). The CDR3 is made up of 13 amino acids. The germline gives CDR1 SNHLY, CDR2 FYNNEI. Trimming took 6 bases from V and 3 from J, leaving 12 bases between them. CDR3: CASSSSSGYEQYF. CDR3 DNA: TGTGCCAGCAGCAGTAGTAGCGGCTACGAGCAGTACTTC.

The J gene is TRBJ1-6, the V gene TRBV27, with TRBD1 matching 7 bases. The J segment lost 14 bases and the V segment lost 5 bases, leaving 15 bases of the junction unmatched. The germline V gene has CDR1 MNHEY and CDR2 SMNVEV (reference sequence). The CDR3 runs to 15 residues. CDR3 in amino acids: CASSIRGGYYGALHF. The DNA for the CDR3 is TGTGCCAGCAGTATTAGAGGGGGCTACTATGGGGCCCTCCACTTT.

This clone was detected only once. The J gene is TRBJ2-7, the V gene TRBV28; 7 bases align to TRBD2. J lost 2 bases, V lost 2 bases, and 3 bases had no gene match. Germline V gene sequence: CDR1 MDHEN, CDR2 SYDVKM. The CDR3 loop spans 14 amino acids. CDR3 in amino acids: CASSLRRETYEQYF. CDR3 DNA: TGTGCCAGCAGTTTAAGGCGGGAGACCTACGAGCAGTACTTC.